What follows are 24 T cell receptor beta chains derived from one specimen sequenced in a study of blood T cell repertoires in COVID-19. The protocol was immunoSEQ multiplex PCR, while the TCRdb copy is restricted to in-frame clones and leaves out a portion. The repertoire includes around 81,000 clones, about 89% of them detected once, and 1.5% to 2.5% sits in the top ten. Sequencing used peripheral blood. Every receptor here comes from a woman aged 60-75 years with acute or convalescent COVID-19.

This rearrangement joins TRBV9 to TRBJ2-3; 10 bases are shared with TRBD2. The CDR3 runs 15 residues. Germline CDR1 SGDLS, CDR2 YYNGEE. Unmatched junction bases numbered 9, after V lost 7 bases and J lost 4 bases. CDR3 residues: CASAFMSGGADTQYF. The CDR3 region has the DNA TGTGCCAGCGCTTTCATGAGCGGGGGGGCAGATACGCAGTATTTT. Looking up the rest from reference TRBV9 and TRBJ2-3 gives the full variable domain: DSGVTQTPKHLITATGQRVTLRCSPRSGDLSVYWYQQSLDQGLQFLIQYYNGEERAKGNILERFSAQQFPDLHSELNLSSLELGDSALYFCASAFMSGGADTQYFGPGTRLTVL.

The J gene is TRBJ2-1, the V gene TRBV9; 10 bases line up with TRBD1. The germline V gene encodes CDR1 SGDLS and CDR2 YYNGEE. The CDR3 totals 15 residues. After removal of 4 bases from V and 5 bases from J, the junction contained 6 bases not matched to a gene. The DNA for the CDR3 is TGTGCCAGCAGCCGACAGGGGGCGCGGGACAATGAGCAGTTCTTC. It codes for CASSRQGARDNEQFF.

The V gene is TRBV2, the J gene TRBJ2-3, with TRBD2 identical over 9 bases. CDR1 and CDR2 from the germline V gene are SNHLY and FYNNEI. J was trimmed by 1 base and V by 7 bases; bases with no gene match: 15. CDR3 length: 18 residues. The CDR3 reads CASTKGGAGGPGTDTQYF. Here the CDR3 DNA reads TGTGCCAGCACCAAAGGAGGCGCGGGAGGGCCTGGCACAGATACGCAGTATTTT. The full variable domain, rest sourced from reference TRBV2 and TRBJ2-3, is EPEVTQTPSHQVTQMGQEVILRCVPISNHLYFYWYRQILGQKVEFLVSFYNNEISEKSEIFDDQFSVERPDGSNFTLKIRSTKLEDSAMYFCASTKGGAGGPGTDTQYFGPGTRLTVL.

This clone was seen a single time. V is TRBV28 and J is TRBJ1-4; 7 bases are shared with TRBD1. The germline gives CDR1 MDHEN, CDR2 SYDVKM. There are 15 residues in the CDR3. After removal of 6 bases from V and 4 bases from J, the junction contained 8 bases not matched to a gene. The CDR3: CASSPGGTDNEKLFF. The CDR3 DNA reads TGTGCCAGCAGCCCGGGTGGGACAGATAATGAAAAACTGTTTTTT.

Details on this clone: The sample has other DNA sequences that encode this CDR3 too. CDR3 amino acids: CASSQDGGPRSYNEQFF. The CDR3 region has the DNA TGCGCCAGCAGCCAAGACGGGGGACCCCGCTCCTACAATGAGCAGTTCTTC. The chain couples TRBV4-3 to TRBJ2-1; a possible D gene is TRBD2 (6 bases). V was clipped by 0 bases and J by 0 bases, with 12 bases between them. The germline gives CDR1 LGHNA, CDR2 YSLEER. This CDR3 spans 17 amino acids.

The V and J genes are TRBV6-6 and TRBJ1-2; 8 bases fit TRBD1. The germline V gene encodes CDR1 MNHNY and CDR2 SVGAGI (reference sequence). CDR3 length: 14 residues. Germline trimming cut 4 bases from V and 6 bases from J; bases unmatched to any gene: 7. CDR3 coding DNA: TGTGCCAGCAGTTCCACAGGGGGGACTGATGGCTACACCTTC. This sequence encodes CASSSTGGTDGYTF.

The V call is TRBV5-4, the J call TRBJ2-3; weak D call: TRBD1 (6 bases). The CDR3 length is 15 residues. Trimming left V 4 bases short and J 4 bases short, with 16 bases between. From germline, CDR1 is SGHNT and CDR2 YYREEE (reference sequence). The CDR3 bases are TGTGCCAGCAGCCAGAACCAGGGGTCAGCAGATACGCAGTATTTT. Its translation: CASSQNQGSADTQYF.

V gene TRBV7-2 combines with J gene TRBJ1-3; no reliable D call. CDR1 SGHTA and CDR2 FQGNSA come from the germline V gene. The CDR3 loop spans 13 amino acids. The V gene lost 4 bases and the J gene lost 2 bases, with 6 bases spanning the gap. The CDR3: CASSSAAGNTIYF. The CDR3 DNA sequence: TGTGCCAGCAGCTCAGCCGCTGGAAACACCATATATTTT. The variable domain in full, completed from reference TRBV7-2 and TRBJ1-3, reads GAGVSQSPSNKVTEKGKDVELRCDPISGHTALYWYRQSLGQGLEFLIYFQGNSAPDKSGLPSDRFSAERTGGSVSTLTIQRTQQEDSAVYLCASSSAAGNTIYFGEGSWLTVV.

This chain connects TRBV19 to TRBJ1-1; tentatively, D is TRBD1 (5 bases). With 7 bases removed from V and 0 bases from J, the gap between germline ends came to 18 bases. The CDR3 loop spans 16 amino acids. Germline CDR1 reads LNHDA; CDR2 reads SQIVND (reference sequence). The CDR3 sequence: CASTRPGRDLNTEAFF. In DNA form, the CDR3 reads TGTGCCAGTACCCGTCCGGGGAGGGACCTGAACACTGAAGCTTTCTTT.

V is TRBV21-1 and J is TRBJ1-4; the D segment call TRBD1 is taken from the table without a DNA check. TRBV21-1 is noted as a pseudogene. The CDR3 is 17 residues long. This CDR3 is CASSLLSPGPTNEKLFF. CDR3 coding DNA: TGTGCCAGCAGCCTCCTTTCTCCAGGGCCCACTAATGAAAAACTGTTTTTT.

The chain recombines TRBV6-1 with TRBJ1-3, with D uncertain. Trimming left V 3 bases short and J 2 bases short, with 5 bases between. This CDR3 has 13 residues. Germline V lookup: CDR1 MNHNS, CDR2 SASEGT. The CDR3 sequence: CASSERAGNTIYF. Written as DNA, the CDR3 is TGTGCCAGCAGTGAGAGGGCTGGAAACACCATATATTTT.

J is TRBJ1-2 and V is TRBV10-3; TRBD1 aligns across 7 bases. Germline assignment: CDR1 ENHRY and CDR2 SYGVKD. V lost 4 bases, J lost 0 bases, and 2 bases stayed unmatched. The CDR3 sequence is 14 residues long. The CDR3 is CAISAGTANYGYTF. In DNA form, the CDR3 reads TGTGCCATCAGTGCCGGGACAGCTAACTATGGCTACACCTTC.

This rearrangement joins TRBV18 to TRBJ2-1; TRBD1 matches at 7 bases. Germline CDR1 is KGHSH and CDR2 is LQKENI. The CDR3 sequence is 14 residues long. With 3 bases clipped from V and 6 bases from J, the junction kept 5 bases outside the gene matches. The CDR3 loop reads CASSPPGQPNEQFF. The CDR3 nucleotides read TGTGCCAGCTCACCCCCGGGACAGCCCAATGAGCAGTTCTTC.

The rearrangement uses TRBV11-1 and TRBJ1-1, with a tentative D call TRBD1 (5 bases). The CDR3 has 14 residues. In germline, CDR1 is SGHAT, CDR2 FQDESV (reference sequence). The germline V and J ends were trimmed by 5 bases and 3 bases, with 13 bases remaining between them. CDR3 DNA sequence: TGTGCCAGCAGCGCGACAGTTAGGGACACTGAAGCTTTCTTT. Translated, it gives CASSATVRDTEAFF. The variable domain in full, completed from reference TRBV11-1 and TRBJ1-1, reads EAEVAQSPRYKITEKSQAVAFWCDPISGHATLYWYRQILGQGPELLVQFQDESVVDDSQLPKDRFSAERLKGVDSTLKIQPAELGDSAMYLCASSATVRDTEAFFGQGTRLTVV.

The rearrangement links TRBV9 to TRBJ2-1; no definite D call. Trimming removed 4 bases at V and 6 bases at J, with 14 bases between. Germline V lookup: CDR1 SGDLS, CDR2 YYNGEE. This CDR3 contains 14 residues. CDR3 coding DNA: TGTGCCAGCAGCAATCAACCCTCAGGCAATGAGCAGTTCTTC. Residues: CASSNQPSGNEQFF.

The chain couples TRBV7-2 to TRBJ2-7, with 8 bases that match TRBD2. The CDR3 spans 13 residues. The ends lost 3 bases at V and 3 bases at J; junction bases unmatched: 1. The V gene's germline CDR1 is SGHTA and CDR2 FQGNSA. The CDR3 reads CASSFAGGYEQYF. The CDR3 DNA reads TGTGCCAGCAGCTTTGCGGGAGGCTACGAGCAGTACTTC.

The CDR3 sequence is CASSPSGSGRTYEQYF. In nucleotides, the CDR3 is TGTGCCAGCAGCCCAAGCGGGAGTGGTAGAACCTACGAGCAGTACTTC. The rearrangement joins TRBV5-4 to TRBJ2-7; the match to TRBD2 covers 8 bases. The CDR3 consists of 16 residues. V was clipped by 4 bases and J by 2 bases; unmatched bases: 11. The V gene's germline CDR1 is SGHNT and CDR2 YYREEE (reference sequence).

The J gene is TRBJ2-7, the V gene TRBV24-1, with TRBD1 matching 8 bases. The CDR3 totals 16 residues. V was clipped by 2 bases and J by 5 bases; unmatched bases: 10. Germline V gene lookup returns CDR1 KGHDR and CDR2 SFDVKD. In DNA, the CDR3 is TGTGCCACCAGTGATTCGGACAGGGCTTTAGGGGACGAGCAGTACTTC. It codes for CATSDSDRALGDEQYF.

This chain joins TRBV27 and TRBJ1-4; TRBD1 might be the D (6 bases). The CDR3 totals 15 residues. Trimming stripped 2 bases from V and 4 bases from J, with 11 bases between. In germline, CDR1 is MNHEY, CDR2 SMNVEV (reference sequence). CDR3 in DNA: TGTGCCAGCAGTTTAACTGGCAGGGGTAATGAAAAACTGTTTTTT. Amino acids: CASSLTGRGNEKLFF.

The chain uses TRBV10-2 and TRBJ2-7; 10 bases map to TRBD1. This CDR3 has 14 residues. Trimming cost V 6 bases and J 4 bases; bases outside gene matches: 6. The germline CDR1 and CDR2 sequences are WSHSY and SAAADI. The CDR3 region is CASRGAGQGYEQYF. The CDR3 bases are TGCGCCAGCAGGGGGGCGGGACAGGGGTACGAGCAGTACTTC.

This clone was picked up one time. This chain uses TRBV19 with TRBJ1-3; perhaps TRBD1 as D (6 bases). V gave up 4 bases and J gave up 4 bases, with 17 bases separating them. Looked up from germline, CDR1 is LNHDA and CDR2 is SQIVND (reference sequence). The CDR3 consists of 16 residues. CDR3 amino acids: CASSRAAGALGNTIYF. CDR3 bases: TGTGCCAGTAGTAGGGCGGCAGGGGCTCTGGGAAACACCATATATTTT.

V gene TRBV18 combines with J gene TRBJ2-2; unclear D gene. Germline loops: CDR1 KGHSH, CDR2 LQKENI. Between the trimmed V and J ends, which lost 2 bases and 1 base, there was a span of 8 bases. The CDR3 contains 15 residues. The CDR3 loop reads CASSPDRRNTGELFF. CDR3 bases: TGTGCCAGCTCACCAGATCGGAGGAACACCGGGGAGCTGTTTTTT.

The V and J genes are TRBV29-1 and TRBJ1-3; D is uncertain. The CDR3 spans 16 residues. Trimming pared 2 bases from V and 0 bases from J, leaving 14 bases between. CDR1 SQVTM and CDR2 ANQGSEA come from the germline V gene. The chain's CDR3 is CSVERLGGSSGNTIYF. The CDR3 DNA reads TGCAGCGTTGAAAGGTTAGGTGGGAGCTCTGGAAACACCATATATTTT. The full variable domain, in which reference TRBV29-1 and TRBJ1-3 provide the parts outside the CDR3, is SAVISQKPSRDICQRGTSLTIQCQVDSQVTMMFWYRQQPGQSLTLIATANQGSEATYESGFVIDKFPISRPNLTFSTLTVSNMSPEDSSIYLCSVERLGGSSGNTIYFGEGSWLTVV.

This chain uses TRBV5-4 with TRBJ1-1, with 7 bases lining up with TRBD1. Trimming removed 0 bases from V and 1 base from J; junction bases left unmatched: 3. The germline CDR1 and CDR2 sequences are SGHNT and YYREEE (reference sequence). The CDR3 sequence is 15 residues long. The chain's CDR3 is CASSLVAGGNTEAFF. The CDR3 region has the DNA TGTGCCAGCAGCTTGGTGGCAGGGGGGAACACTGAAGCTTTCTTT. The full variable domain, rest sourced from reference TRBV5-4 and TRBJ1-1, is ETGVTQSPTHLIKTRGQQVTLRCSSQSGHNTVSWYQQALGQGPQFIFQYYREEENGRGNFPPRFSGLQFPNYSSELNVNALELDDSALYLCASSLVAGGNTEAFFGQGTRLTVV.